This T cell receptor beta chain was identified during a study of blood T cell repertoires in COVID-19. The V and J ends lost 2 bases and 9 bases respectively, with 14 bases between them. CDR1 is MNHNS, CDR2 SASEGT, per germline. The CDR3 consists of 13 residues. TCRdb's copy holds only in-frame clones and misses some; the assay was immunoSEQ multiplex PCR. Of 450,000 or so clones in the sample, approximately 91% were seen once. The origin of this receptor is a woman in her 40s with COVID-19, enrolled during active disease. Sequencing used peripheral blood. This chain joins TRBV6-1 and TRBJ2-7; perhaps TRBD1 as D (6 bases). This CDR3 is CASSESRGPRQYF. The DNA for the CDR3 is TGTGCCAGCAGTGAATCCAGGGGACCCAGGCAGTACTTC.